This record covers a single TCR beta chain. The clone's antigen remains unknown. No base quality information exists; no much larger clone differs at one position. The sample belongs to a study of blood T cell repertoires in COVID-19 (TCRdb year 2020). In terms of the full investigation: Samples covering the acute and convalescent phases of COVID-19 were provided by collaborators in the United States, Italy and Spain. The prospective study material was composed of cDNA or gDNA derived from T cells, B-cell-depleted T cells, or PBMCs. Deeply sampled blood TCRbeta repertoires from subjects exposed to, actively infected with, or recovered from COVID-19 were included in the dataset. The repertoires were released in a freely available public database meant as a resource for research on the immune response to SARS-CoV-2. Samples came from the ongoing ImmuneRACE study (first 160 participants) plus 1,254 subjects from 6 global collaborators. Sample metadata almost always included a de-identified subject ID, COVID-19 status, age in years and sex. HLA class I and class II types, where available, came from metadata supplied by the sample provider rather than from assay-based typing.

TCRbeta CDR3 regions were amplified from genomic DNA using the immunoSEQ Assay, a bias-controlled multiplex PCR. The authors' analysis ran thus. The number of nucleated cells in each sample was estimated by amplification of reference gene primers within the assay. Sequence reads were collapsed and filtered to measure the absolute abundance of every unique TCRbeta CDR3 rearrangement. For each sample, productive Simpson clonality was calculated by taking the square root of Simpson's diversity index across productive rearrangements. TCRdb took this table from immuneACCESS and kept in-frame rearrangements with V and J called. Such tables lack part of the clones; where checked against another copy, unresolved V genes explain under half of the gap, and the rest is unexplained. The D gene and trimming were derived from the DNA, and the V and J assignments and clone size from that table. The sample data list 350,000 or so clones, and around 89% of these were observed just once. The leading ten clones occupy around 7% of the sample.

What the authors observed across the whole study: The amount of clinical and demographic metadata varied by source and participant and was provided uncurated.

Whole blood was collected in K2EDTA tubes by collaborating institutions according to the institutions' own protocols. Collaborator samples were shipped for TCRbeta analysis as frozen whole blood, isolated PBMCs, or DNA extracted from either sample type. The receptor comes from a man between 18 and 29 years old with active or convalescent COVID-19. The material sequenced was peripheral blood.

The DNA is as follows: TGTGCCAGCAGTTTCCGGACAGGGGAGTATAGCAATCAGCCCCAGCATTTT. This codes for CASSFRTGEYSNQPQHF. The receptor chain draws on TRBV6-2 or TRBV6-3 and TRBJ1-5, with TRBD1 identical over 9 junction bases. From the cysteine up to the phenylalanine, the CDR3 has a length of 17 residues. Of all the DNA, just the CDR3 is kept, 51 bases in frame from base 1. Trimming leaves V shorter by 4 bases and J shorter by 0 bases, with the junction holding 7 bases beyond the gene matches. The germline V gene gives CDR1 as MNHEY and CDR2 as SVGEGT.